The T cell receptor (beta chain) described here comes from a study of CD8+CD57+ T cells in acquired aplastic anemia. Study-level background: Recorded DNA amounts for sorted CD4+ and CD8+ cells had an average of approximately 3 ug.

All sequencing subjects had displayed CD8+CD57+ cell expansion on flow cytometry. Both TCR beta VDJ combination and CDR3 sequence profiling were carried out. Genomic DNA was the template for this profiling. TCRdb redid the calling of the reads with MiXCR, one entry per CDR3 protein. Of some 200,000 distinct CDR3 sequences in the sample, about 60% were seen once. CDR1 is KGHDR and CDR2 is SFDVKD in the germline V gene. CDR3 length: 13 residues. V dropped 4 bases and J dropped 6 bases, with 9 bases sitting between them. The sequence was obtained from a human donor with aplastic anemia. Specimen: sorted CD4+, CD8+, or CD8+CD57+ T cells (not recorded which) from PBMCs. V usage is TRBV24-1 and J usage is TRBJ1-5; TRBD1 might be the D (5 bases). The CDR3 coding sequence is TGTGCCACCAGTGACGGGGCGGGTCAGCCCCAGCATTTT. Protein sequence: CATSDGAGQPQHF.